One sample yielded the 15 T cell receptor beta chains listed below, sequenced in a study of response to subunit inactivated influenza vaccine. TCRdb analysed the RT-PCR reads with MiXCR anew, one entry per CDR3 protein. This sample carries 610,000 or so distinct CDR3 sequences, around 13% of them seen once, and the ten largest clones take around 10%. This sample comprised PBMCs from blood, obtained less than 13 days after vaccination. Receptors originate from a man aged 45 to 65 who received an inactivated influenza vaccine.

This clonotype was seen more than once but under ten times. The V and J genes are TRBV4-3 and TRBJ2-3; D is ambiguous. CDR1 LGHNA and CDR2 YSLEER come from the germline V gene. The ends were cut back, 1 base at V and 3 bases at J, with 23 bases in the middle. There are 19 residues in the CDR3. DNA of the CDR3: TGCGCCAGCAGCCAAGTACTAAACTTGCGGCTTGATCGGACAGATACGCAGTATTTT. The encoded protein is CASSQVLNLRLDRTDTQYF.

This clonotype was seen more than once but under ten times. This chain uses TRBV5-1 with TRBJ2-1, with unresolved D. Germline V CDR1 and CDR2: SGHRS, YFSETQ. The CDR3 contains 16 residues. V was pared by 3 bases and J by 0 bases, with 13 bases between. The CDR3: CASSSVSQSSYNEQFF. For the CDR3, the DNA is TGCGCCAGCAGCTCCGTTAGCCAAAGCTCCTACAATGAGCAGTTCTTC.

CDR3 sequence (DNA): TGCAGTGCTAGAGACCCCACCGGAGGGAGCAAAGAGACCCAGTACTTC. As protein: CSARDPTGGSKETQYF. V and J are TRBV20-1 and TRBJ2-5, with TRBD2 as a possible D gene (6 bases). The length of the CDR3 is 16 residues. Trimming shortened V by 0 bases and J by 3 bases, and 17 bases separated the two germline ends. Per the germline V gene, CDR1 is DFQATT and CDR2 is SNEGSKA (reference sequence).

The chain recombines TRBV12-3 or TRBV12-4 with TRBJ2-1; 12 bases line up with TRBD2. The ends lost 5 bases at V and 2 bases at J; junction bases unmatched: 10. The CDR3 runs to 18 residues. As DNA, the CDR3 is TGTGCCAGCAGTATCCCGACTAGCGGGAGACCCACCTACAATGAGCAGTTCTTC. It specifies CASSIPTSGRPTYNEQFF.

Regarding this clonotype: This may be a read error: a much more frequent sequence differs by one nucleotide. The CDR3 is CASSLAGGKFDTQYF. The CDR3 DNA reads TGTGCCAGCAGTTTAGCCGGGGGGAAGTTCGATACGCAGTATTTT. The rearrangement joins TRBV12-3 or TRBV12-4 to TRBJ2-3; 7 nucleotides align to TRBD2. Trimming took 0 bases from V and 6 from J; bases not matched to a gene: 6. This CDR3 is built from 15 residues.

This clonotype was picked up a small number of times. The DNA of the CDR3 is TGTGCCAGCAGTAAGACCCTTACGACTAGCGGGGATACAGATACGCAGTATTTT. Translation: CASSKTLTTSGDTDTQYF. This chain joins TRBV25-1 and TRBJ2-3; the match to TRBD2 covers 11 bases. V lost 5 bases, J lost 3 bases, and 13 bases stayed unmatched. The CDR3 consists of 18 residues. Germline V gene sequence: CDR1 MGHDK, CDR2 SYGVNS.

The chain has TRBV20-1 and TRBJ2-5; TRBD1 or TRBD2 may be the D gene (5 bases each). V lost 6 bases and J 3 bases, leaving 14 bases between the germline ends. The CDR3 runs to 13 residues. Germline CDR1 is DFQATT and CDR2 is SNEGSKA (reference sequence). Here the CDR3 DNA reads TGCAGTGCGAGGGACCCCTGGAAAGAGACCCAGTACTTC. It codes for CSARDPWKETQYF.

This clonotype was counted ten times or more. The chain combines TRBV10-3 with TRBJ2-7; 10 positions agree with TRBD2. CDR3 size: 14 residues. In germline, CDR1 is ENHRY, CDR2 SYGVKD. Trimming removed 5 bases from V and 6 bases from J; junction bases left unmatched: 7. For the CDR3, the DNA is TGTGCCATCAGTCCGCTAGCGGGAGCCCGCGAGCAGTACTTC. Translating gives CAISPLAGAREQYF.

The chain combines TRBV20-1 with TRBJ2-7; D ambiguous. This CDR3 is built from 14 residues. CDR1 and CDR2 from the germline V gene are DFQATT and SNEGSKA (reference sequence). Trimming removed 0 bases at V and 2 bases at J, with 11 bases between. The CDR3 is CSARDLADTYEQYF. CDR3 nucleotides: TGCAGTGCTAGAGATCTGGCAGATACCTACGAGCAGTACTTC.

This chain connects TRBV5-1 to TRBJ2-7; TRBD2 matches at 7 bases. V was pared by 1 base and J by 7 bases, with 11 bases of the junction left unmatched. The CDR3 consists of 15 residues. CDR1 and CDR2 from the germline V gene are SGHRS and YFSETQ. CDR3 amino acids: CASSLYPGTTQEQYF. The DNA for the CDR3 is TGCGCCAGCAGCTTGTATCCGGGGACTACGCAAGAGCAGTACTTC.

In nucleotides, the CDR3 is TGCGCCAGCAGCTTCGTACAGGGGTTGAACACTGAAGCTTTCTTT. Translated: CASSFVQGLNTEAFF. This chain connects TRBV5-1 to TRBJ1-1; 7 bases are a match to TRBD1. Losses at the gene ends were 2 bases for V and 0 bases for J; bases not matched to a gene: 4. From germline, CDR1 is SGHRS and CDR2 YFSETQ. The CDR3 is 15 residues long.

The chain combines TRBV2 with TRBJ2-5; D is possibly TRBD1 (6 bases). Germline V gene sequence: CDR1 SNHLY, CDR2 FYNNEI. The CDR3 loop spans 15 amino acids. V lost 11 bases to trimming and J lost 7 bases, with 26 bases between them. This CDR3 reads CAGIDVGAHQVTQYF. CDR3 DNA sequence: TGTGCCGGCATTGATGTGGGGGCGCATCAGGTGACCCAGTACTTC.

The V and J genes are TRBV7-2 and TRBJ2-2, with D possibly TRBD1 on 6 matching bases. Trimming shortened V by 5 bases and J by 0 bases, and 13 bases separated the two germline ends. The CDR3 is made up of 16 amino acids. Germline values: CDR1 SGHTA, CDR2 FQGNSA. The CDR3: CASSRSGTTNTGELFF. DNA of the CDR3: TGTGCCAGCAGCCGCTCGGGGACAACGAACACCGGGGAGCTGTTTTTT.

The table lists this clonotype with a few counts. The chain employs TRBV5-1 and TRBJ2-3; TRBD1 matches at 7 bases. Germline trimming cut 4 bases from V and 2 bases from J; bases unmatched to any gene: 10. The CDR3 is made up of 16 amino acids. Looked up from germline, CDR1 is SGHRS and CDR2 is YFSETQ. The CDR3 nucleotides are TGCGCCAGCAGCAAGGAGACAGGGAGTCTCACAGATACGCAGTATTTT. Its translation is CASSKETGSLTDTQYF.

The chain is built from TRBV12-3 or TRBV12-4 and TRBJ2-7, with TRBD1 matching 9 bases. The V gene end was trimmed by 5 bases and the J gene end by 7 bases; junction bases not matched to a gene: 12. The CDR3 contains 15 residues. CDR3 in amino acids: CASSQGQGRVGEQYF. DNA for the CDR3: TGTGCCAGCAGTCAAGGACAGGGGCGCGTCGGGGAGCAGTACTTC.